These 15 T cell receptor beta chains share one sample of origin, sequenced in a study of control samples from healthy donors and cancer patients. TCRdb's copy holds only in-frame clones and misses some; the assay was immunoSEQ multiplex PCR. The data contain about 110,000 clones, around 80% of them singletons. The source material was blood. Every receptor here comes from a man between 18 and 29 years old in good health.

The V gene is TRBV21-1, the J gene TRBJ2-2; the DNA was not compared with TRBD1, the D call given in the table. TRBV21-1 is a known pseudogene. CDR3 length equals 14 residues. CDR3 region: CASSSRRGPGELFF. The CDR3 DNA reads as TGTGCCAGCAGCTCCCGAAGGGGGCCCGGGGAGCTGTTTTTT.

The chain uses TRBV5-4 and TRBJ2-1; unclear D gene. Trimming cost V 2 bases and J 0 bases, with 9 bases left between them. Germline values: CDR1 SGHNT, CDR2 YYREEE (reference sequence). CDR3 length equals 15 residues. The CDR3 DNA is TGTGCCAGCAGCTTCGAGGACCACTCCTACAATGAGCAGTTCTTC. As protein: CASSFEDHSYNEQFF.

This chain joins TRBV20-1 and TRBJ1-1; 7 bases are shared with TRBD1. The CDR3 has 11 residues. CDR1 and CDR2 (germline): DFQATT, SNEGSKA (reference sequence). V trimming: 7 bases; J trimming: 1 base; junction bases outside the gene matches: 0. CDR3 DNA sequence: TGCAGTGGACAGGGGAACACTGAAGCTTTCTTT. It translates to CSGQGNTEAFF.

V and J are TRBV6-1 and TRBJ1-4, with 8 nucleotides matching TRBD1. The trim removed 7 bases at V and 5 bases at J, leaving 12 bases unmatched. The germline CDR1 and CDR2 sequences are MNHNS and SASEGT. This CDR3 is built from 16 residues. The CDR3 reads CASNEGWTGWNEKLFF. The CDR3 DNA reads as TGTGCCAGCAATGAGGGCTGGACAGGGTGGAATGAAAAACTGTTTTTT.

The chain is built from TRBV27 and TRBJ2-2, with D unclear. Trimming removed 6 bases from V and 1 base from J, with 18 bases in between. The CDR3 spans 17 residues. In germline, CDR1 is MNHEY, CDR2 SMNVEV (reference sequence). CDR3 amino acids: CASSLPMGLGNTGELFF. The CDR3, as DNA: TGTGCCAGCAGCCTCCCGATGGGATTGGGGAACACCGGGGAGCTGTTTTTT.

This rearrangement joins TRBV11-2 to TRBJ2-7; no reliable D call. V was pared by 3 bases and J by 5 bases, with 2 bases between. This CDR3 is built from 10 residues. Germline V CDR1 and CDR2: SGHAT, FQNNGV. CDR3: CASSLNEQYF. CDR3 coding DNA: TGTGCCAGCAGCTTGAACGAGCAGTACTTC.

The chain uses TRBV27 and TRBJ2-4; D gene ambiguous. V shed 4 bases and J shed 0 bases, with 13 bases lying between them. Germline CDR1 reads MNHEY; CDR2 reads SMNVEV (reference sequence). The CDR3 consists of 16 residues. The CDR3 bases are TGTGCCAGCAGTTCGGACGGCAGTCTAGCCAAAAACATTCAGTACTTC. It specifies CASSSDGSLAKNIQYF.

V usage is TRBV6-5 and J usage is TRBJ2-5, with D tentatively TRBD2 (5 bases). Germline CDR1 and CDR2: MNHEY and SVGAGI. The CDR3 has 15 residues. V was shortened by 6 bases and J by 1 base, with 15 bases between the two germline ends. The CDR3 here is CASSGEGLPQETQYF. The CDR3 nucleotides read TGTGCCAGCAGCGGGGAAGGGCTGCCCCAAGAGACCCAGTACTTC.

The chain uses TRBV3-1 (or the pseudogene TRBV3-2) and TRBJ1-4; possibly TRBD1 for D (5 bases). Per germline, CDR1 LGHDT and CDR2 YNNKEL (reference sequence). The CDR3 spans 15 residues. The V gene lost 4 bases and the J gene lost 5 bases, with 14 bases spanning the gap. For the CDR3, the DNA is TGTGCCAGCAGCCCGTCGCGGGGGTGGAATGAAAAACTGTTTTTT. Translating it yields CASSPSRGWNEKLFF.

The V gene is TRBV19, the J gene TRBJ1-2; the match to TRBD1 covers 8 bases. The CDR3 is 15 residues long. Germline loops: CDR1 LNHDA, CDR2 SQIVND (reference sequence). The V gene end was trimmed by 3 bases and the J gene end by 3 bases; junction bases not matched to a gene: 6. CDR3 nucleotide sequence: TGTGCCAGTAGTATGGACAGGGTCAGAGACTATGGCTACACCTTC. This encodes CASSMDRVRDYGYTF.

The rearrangement joins TRBV4-1 to TRBJ2-1, with D possibly being TRBD1 or TRBD2 (5 bases each). This CDR3 is built from 17 residues. V was clipped by 0 bases and J by 0 bases, with 12 bases between them. The germline V gene encodes CDR1 MGHRA and CDR2 YSYEKL. The CDR3 DNA reads as TGCGCCAGCAGCCAAGACCCGCCAGGGAGCTCCTACAATGAGCAGTTCTTC. Protein product: CASSQDPPGSSYNEQFF.

This sequence joins TRBV27 and TRBJ2-1; 9 bases match TRBD1. Germline lookup yields CDR1 MNHEY and CDR2 SMNVEV (reference sequence). The CDR3 consists of 15 residues. Trimming removed 9 bases from V and 6 bases from J; junction bases left unmatched: 12. The chain's CDR3 is CASQITSGQGNEQFF. For the CDR3, the DNA is TGTGCCAGTCAAATAACCTCGGGACAGGGCAATGAGCAGTTCTTC.

This chain connects TRBV9 to TRBJ2-1; either TRBD1 or TRBD2 may fit D (6 bases each). V dropped 0 bases and J dropped 0 bases, with 16 bases sitting between them. The germline gives CDR1 SGDLS, CDR2 YYNGEE. The CDR3 sequence is 18 residues long. The CDR3 coding sequence is TGTGCCAGCAGCGTAGGTGGCGGGACACCCAGCTCCTACAATGAGCAGTTCTTC. It codes for CASSVGGGTPSSYNEQFF. The full variable domain, in which reference TRBV9 and TRBJ2-1 provide the parts outside the CDR3, is DSGVTQTPKHLITATGQRVTLRCSPRSGDLSVYWYQQSLDQGLQFLIQYYNGEERAKGNILERFSAQQFPDLHSELNLSSLELGDSALYFCASSVGGGTPSSYNEQFFGPGTRLTVL.

The gene calls are TRBV6-2 or TRBV6-3 and TRBJ2-7; no definite D call. Germline V gene lookup returns CDR1 MNHEY and CDR2 SVGEGT. V was trimmed by 6 bases and J by 2 bases, leaving 14 bases between them. CDR3 size: 14 residues. This CDR3 is CASSPLPPAYEQYF. CDR3 in DNA: TGTGCCAGCAGCCCCCTCCCTCCCGCCTACGAGCAGTACTTC.

This chain joins TRBV9 and TRBJ2-5, with D hard to call. The V gene lost 4 bases and the J gene lost 5 bases, with 21 bases spanning the gap. Germline CDR1 SGDLS, CDR2 YYNGEE. CDR3 length: 16 amino acids. CDR3 protein: CASSPGLGTSWETQYF. The DNA of the CDR3 is TGTGCCAGCAGCCCCGGGTTGGGTACTTCGTGGGAGACCCAGTACTTC.